This T cell receptor (beta chain) emerged from a study of OX40 agonist ivuxolimab in advanced cancers. The overall study: Two cutaneous melanoma patients and one hepatocellular carcinoma patient, three in all, had partial responses. Study-wide results and caveats: Among patients with partial responses at 0.1-3.0 mg/kg, clonal expansion was among the lowest.

Exclusion applied to patients with autoimmune disease history or systemic immunosuppression. TCRdb's copy holds only in-frame clones and misses some; the assay was immunoSEQ multiplex PCR. Here the sample spans approximately 54,000 clones, more than 85% being singletons. The CDR3 is 14 residues long. Trimming removed 5 bases at V and 1 base at J, with 11 bases between. Germline V CDR1 and CDR2: SEHNR, FQNEAQ (reference sequence). This clone has a single count. Its antigen is not known. Sequenced here: CD4+ or CD8+ T cells sorted from blood, sampled in a trial of the OX40 agonist ivuxolimab. The clonotype was recovered from an adult with an advanced solid tumor such as melanoma, head and neck, liver or kidney cancer. The rearrangement links TRBV7-9 to TRBJ1-1; D unclear. CDR3 residues: CASSPQRTNTEAFF. DNA of the CDR3: TGTGCCAGCAGCCCCCAGAGAACGAACACTGAAGCTTTCTTT.